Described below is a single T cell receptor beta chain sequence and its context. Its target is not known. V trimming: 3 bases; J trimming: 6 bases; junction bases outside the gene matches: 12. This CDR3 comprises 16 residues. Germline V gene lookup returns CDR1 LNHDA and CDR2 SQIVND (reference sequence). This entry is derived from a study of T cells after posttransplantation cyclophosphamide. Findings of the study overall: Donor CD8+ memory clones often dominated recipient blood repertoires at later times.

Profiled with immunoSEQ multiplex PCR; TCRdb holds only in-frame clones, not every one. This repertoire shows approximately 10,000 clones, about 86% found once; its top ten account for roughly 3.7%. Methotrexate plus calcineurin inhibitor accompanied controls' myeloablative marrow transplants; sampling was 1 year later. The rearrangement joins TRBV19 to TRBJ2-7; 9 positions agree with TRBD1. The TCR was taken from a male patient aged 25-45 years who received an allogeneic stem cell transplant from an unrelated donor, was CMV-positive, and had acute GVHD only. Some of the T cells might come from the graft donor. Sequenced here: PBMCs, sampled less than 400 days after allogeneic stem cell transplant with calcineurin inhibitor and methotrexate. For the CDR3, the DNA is TGTGCCAGTAGTATCCTACTCGGGACAGGGCGAGCCGAGCAGTACTTC. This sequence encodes CASSILLGTGRAEQYF.